What follows are 8 T cell receptor beta chains derived from one specimen sequenced in a study of identifying expanded T cells in peripheral blood. Sequenced by immunoSEQ multiplex PCR; TCRdb stores in-frame clones only, minus some. The table includes 70,000 or so clones, about nine tenths detected once. Sequencing input: blood. These receptors came from a person between 18 and 75 years old in good health.

V and J are TRBV28 and TRBJ2-7; 9 positions agree with TRBD2. There are 15 residues in the CDR3. In germline, CDR1 is MDHEN, CDR2 SYDVKM. The V gene end was trimmed by 2 bases and the J gene end by 4 bases; junction bases not matched to a gene: 6. The CDR3 region has the DNA TGTGCCAGCAGTTTAGGTGCTAGCGGGATTTACGAGCAGTACTTC. Its protein is CASSLGASGIYEQYF.

The rearrangement links TRBV10-3 to TRBJ1-1, with D perhaps TRBD1 (6 bases). The germline V and J ends were trimmed by 6 bases and 3 bases, with 14 bases remaining between them. This CDR3 contains 14 residues. CDR1 and CDR2 from the germline V gene are ENHRY and SYGVKD. As DNA, the CDR3 is TGTGCCATCAGGGGCGCAAGGGGGGACACTGAAGCTTTCTTT. Amino acids: CAIRGARGDTEAFF.

Written as DNA, the CDR3 is TGTGCCACCAGCTCCATTCGAAGAATCCAAGAGACCCAGTACTTC. Protein: CATSSIRRIQETQYF. This chain connects TRBV28 to TRBJ2-5; D remains unclear. V was pared by 10 bases and J by 1 base, with 19 bases between. This CDR3 is 15 amino acids long. Per the germline V gene, CDR1 is MDHEN and CDR2 is SYDVKM.

The chain combines TRBV27 with TRBJ2-1, with 12 bases fitting TRBD2. Germline V lookup: CDR1 MNHEY, CDR2 SMNVEV (reference sequence). This CDR3 has 14 amino acids. Losses at the gene ends were 6 bases for V and 8 bases for J; bases not matched to a gene: 5. As DNA, the CDR3 is TGTGCCAGCAGCCCTAGCGGGGGGGCCTATGAGCAGTTCTTC. This gives the protein CASSPSGGAYEQFF.

The rearrangement links TRBV9 to TRBJ1-2; TRBD1 agrees at 8 bases. The CDR3 loop spans 16 amino acids. The junction had 17 bases not matched to a gene; V was cut back by 4 bases and J by 9 bases. From germline, CDR1 is SGDLS and CDR2 YYNGEE. This CDR3 reads CASSPSIGQGRSSYTF. The CDR3 nucleotides are TGTGCCAGCAGCCCTTCAATCGGACAGGGAAGATCGAGCTACACCTTC.

The J gene is TRBJ2-2, the V gene TRBV7-9; 7 nucleotides line up with TRBD2. This CDR3 comprises 15 residues. Germline V gene lookup returns CDR1 SEHNR and CDR2 FQNEAQ (reference sequence). Trimming cost V 3 bases and J 7 bases; bases outside gene matches: 8. CDR3 protein: CASSFSSGSVGELFF. The DNA of the CDR3 is TGTGCCAGCAGCTTCAGTAGCGGGTCGGTCGGGGAGCTGTTTTTT.

This sequence joins TRBV6-5 and TRBJ2-5; 9 bases map to TRBD1. Germline V gene data show CDR1 as MNHEY and CDR2 as SVGAGI. With 5 bases clipped from V and 5 bases from J, the junction kept 9 bases outside the gene matches. This CDR3 has 15 amino acids. In DNA, the CDR3 is TGTGCCAGCAGTCGCCGGGACAGGGTTCGGGAGACCCAGTACTTC. Protein sequence: CASSRRDRVRETQYF.

DNA for the CDR3: TGTGCCAGCAGTTTTACGGTAGGGTCCTACGAGCAGTACTTC. Protein sequence: CASSFTVGSYEQYF. The chain uses TRBV28 and TRBJ2-7, with no clear D. The germline V gene has CDR1 MDHEN and CDR2 SYDVKM. The germline V and J ends were trimmed by 3 bases and 1 base, with 10 bases remaining between them. The CDR3 is 14 residues long.